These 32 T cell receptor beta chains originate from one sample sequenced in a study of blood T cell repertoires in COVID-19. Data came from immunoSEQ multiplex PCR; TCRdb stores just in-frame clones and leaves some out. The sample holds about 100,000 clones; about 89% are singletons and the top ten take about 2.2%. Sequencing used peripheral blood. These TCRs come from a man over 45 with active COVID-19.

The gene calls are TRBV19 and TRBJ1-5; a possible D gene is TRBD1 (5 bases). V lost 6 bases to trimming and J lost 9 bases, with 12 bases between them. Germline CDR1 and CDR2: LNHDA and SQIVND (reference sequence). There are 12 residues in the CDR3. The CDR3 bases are TGTGCCAGTAGCACGCCCGGGGGGCCCCAGCATTTT. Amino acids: CASSTPGGPQHF.

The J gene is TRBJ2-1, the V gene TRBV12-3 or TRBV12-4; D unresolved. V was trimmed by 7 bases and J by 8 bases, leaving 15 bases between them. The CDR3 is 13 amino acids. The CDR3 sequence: CASTRGMAHEQFF. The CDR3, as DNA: TGTGCCAGCACCCGCGGAATGGCTCATGAGCAGTTCTTC.

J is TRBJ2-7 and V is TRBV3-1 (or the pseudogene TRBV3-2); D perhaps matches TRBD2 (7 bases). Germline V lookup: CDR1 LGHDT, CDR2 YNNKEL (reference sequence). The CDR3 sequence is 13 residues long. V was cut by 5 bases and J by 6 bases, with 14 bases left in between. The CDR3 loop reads CASSSGGRGEQYF. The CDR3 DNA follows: TGTGCCAGCAGCTCGGGGGGCCGGGGCGAGCAGTACTTC.

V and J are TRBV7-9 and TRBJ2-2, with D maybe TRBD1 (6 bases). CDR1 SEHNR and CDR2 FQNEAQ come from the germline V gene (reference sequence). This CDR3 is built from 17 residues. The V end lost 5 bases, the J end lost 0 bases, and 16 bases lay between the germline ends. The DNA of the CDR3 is TGTGCCAGCAGCCCCCAGCGGACAGTAGCGAACACCGGGGAGCTGTTTTTT. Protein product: CASSPQRTVANTGELFF.

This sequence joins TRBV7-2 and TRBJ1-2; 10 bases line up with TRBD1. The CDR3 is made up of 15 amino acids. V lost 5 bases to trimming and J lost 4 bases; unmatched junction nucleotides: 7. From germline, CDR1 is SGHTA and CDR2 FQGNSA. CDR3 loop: CASSAPGTGVYGYTF. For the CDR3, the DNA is TGTGCCAGCAGCGCACCCGGGACAGGGGTCTATGGCTACACCTTC.

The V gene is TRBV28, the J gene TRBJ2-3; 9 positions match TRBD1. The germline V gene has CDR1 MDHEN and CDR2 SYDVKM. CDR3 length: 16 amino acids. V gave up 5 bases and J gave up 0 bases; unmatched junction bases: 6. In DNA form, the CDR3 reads TGTGCCAGCAGTCGCCCAGGGACAGGGAGCACAGATACGCAGTATTTT. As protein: CASSRPGTGSTDTQYF.

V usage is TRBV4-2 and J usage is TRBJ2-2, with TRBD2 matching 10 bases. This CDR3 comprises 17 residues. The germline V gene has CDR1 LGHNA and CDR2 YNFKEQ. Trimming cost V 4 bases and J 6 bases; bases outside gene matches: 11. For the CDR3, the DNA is TGTGCCAGCAGCCCACTTTCTAGCGGGGGAGGGGCCGGGGAGCTGTTTTTT. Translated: CASSPLSSGGGAGELFF.

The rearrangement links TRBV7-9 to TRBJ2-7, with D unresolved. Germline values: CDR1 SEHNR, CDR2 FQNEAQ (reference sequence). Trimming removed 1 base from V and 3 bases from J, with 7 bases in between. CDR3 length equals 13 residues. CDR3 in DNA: TGTGCCAGCAGCTTAGATGTCGGCTACGAGCAGTACGTC. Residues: CASSLDVGYEQYV.

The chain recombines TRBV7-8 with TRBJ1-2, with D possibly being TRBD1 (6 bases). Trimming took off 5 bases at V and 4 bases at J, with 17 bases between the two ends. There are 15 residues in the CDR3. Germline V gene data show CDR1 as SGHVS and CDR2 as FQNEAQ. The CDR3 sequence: CASSPWRGLGYGYTF. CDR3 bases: TGTGCCAGCAGCCCCTGGCGGGGGCTCGGCTATGGCTACACCTTC.

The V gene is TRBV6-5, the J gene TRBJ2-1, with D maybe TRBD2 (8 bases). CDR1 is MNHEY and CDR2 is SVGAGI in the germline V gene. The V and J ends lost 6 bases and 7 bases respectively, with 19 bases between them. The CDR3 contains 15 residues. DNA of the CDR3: TGTGCCAGCAGAGCCCCCGGGAGGGGGCTAAATGAGCAGTTCTTC. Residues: CASRAPGRGLNEQFF.

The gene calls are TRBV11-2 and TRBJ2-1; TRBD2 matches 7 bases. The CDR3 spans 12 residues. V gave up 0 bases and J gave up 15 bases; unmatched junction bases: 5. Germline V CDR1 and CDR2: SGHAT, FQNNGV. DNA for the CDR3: TGTGCCAGCAGCTTAGATCCTAGCGGAGGGTTCTTC. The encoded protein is CASSLDPSGGFF. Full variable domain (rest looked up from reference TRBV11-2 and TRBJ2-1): EAGVAQSPRYKIIEKRQSVAFWCNPISGHATLYWYQQILGQGPKLLIQFQNNGVVDDSQLPKDRFSAERLKGVDSTLKIQPAKLEDSAVYLCASSLDPSGGFFGPGTRLTVL.

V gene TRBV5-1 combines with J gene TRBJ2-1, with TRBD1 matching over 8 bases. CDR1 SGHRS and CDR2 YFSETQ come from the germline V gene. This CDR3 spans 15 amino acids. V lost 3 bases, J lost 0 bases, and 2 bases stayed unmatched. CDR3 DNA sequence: TGCGCCAGCAGCTCAGGGGGCTTCTCCTACAATGAGCAGTTCTTC. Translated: CASSSGGFSYNEQFF.

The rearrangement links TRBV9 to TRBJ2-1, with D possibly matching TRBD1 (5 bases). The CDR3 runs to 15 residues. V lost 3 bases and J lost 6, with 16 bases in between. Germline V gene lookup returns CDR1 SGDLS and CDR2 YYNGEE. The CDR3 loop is CASSAEQWTSNEQFF. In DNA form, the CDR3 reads TGTGCCAGCAGCGCAGAACAGTGGACATCCAATGAGCAGTTCTTC.

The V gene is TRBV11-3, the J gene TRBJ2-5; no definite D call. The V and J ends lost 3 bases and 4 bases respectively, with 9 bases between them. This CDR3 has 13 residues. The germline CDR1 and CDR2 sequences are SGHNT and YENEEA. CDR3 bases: TGTGCCAGCAGCTTGTCAGTAACAGAGACCCAGTACTTC. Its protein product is CASSLSVTETQYF.

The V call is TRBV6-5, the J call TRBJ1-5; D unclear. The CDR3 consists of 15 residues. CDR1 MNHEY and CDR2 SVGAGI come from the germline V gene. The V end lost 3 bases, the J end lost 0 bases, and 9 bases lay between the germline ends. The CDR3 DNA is TGTGCCAGCAGTTATTCCTCCGGTAGCAATCAGCCCCAGCATTTT. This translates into CASSYSSGSNQPQHF.

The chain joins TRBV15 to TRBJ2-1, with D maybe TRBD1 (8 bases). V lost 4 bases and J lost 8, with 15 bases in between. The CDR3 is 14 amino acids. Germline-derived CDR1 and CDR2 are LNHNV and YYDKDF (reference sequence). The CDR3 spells CATSTRQGRDEQFF. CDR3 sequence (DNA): TGTGCCACCAGCACCCGACAGGGGAGGGATGAGCAGTTCTTC.

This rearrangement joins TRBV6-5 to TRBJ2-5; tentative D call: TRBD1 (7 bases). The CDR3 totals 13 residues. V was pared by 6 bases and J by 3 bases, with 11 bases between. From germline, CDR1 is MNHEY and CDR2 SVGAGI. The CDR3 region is CASREGQKETQYF. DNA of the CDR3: TGTGCCAGCAGGGAGGGACAGAAAGAGACCCAGTACTTC.

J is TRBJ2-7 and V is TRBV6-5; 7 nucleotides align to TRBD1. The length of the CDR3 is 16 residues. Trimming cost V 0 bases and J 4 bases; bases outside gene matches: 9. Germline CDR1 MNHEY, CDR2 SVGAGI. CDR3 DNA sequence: TGTGCCAGCAGTTACTCGATTCAGGGGGTGGGATACGAGCAGTACTTC. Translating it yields CASSYSIQGVGYEQYF.

CDR3: CASYAPSLAGGPVGTDTQYF. CDR3 bases: TGTGCCAGCTACGCCCCCTCACTAGCGGGAGGGCCTGTGGGCACAGATACGCAGTATTTT. The chain links TRBV28 to TRBJ2-3; 13 bases line up with TRBD2. This CDR3 contains 20 residues. Germline CDR1 MDHEN, CDR2 SYDVKM. V shed 8 bases and J 1 base; nucleotides not matched to a gene: 18.

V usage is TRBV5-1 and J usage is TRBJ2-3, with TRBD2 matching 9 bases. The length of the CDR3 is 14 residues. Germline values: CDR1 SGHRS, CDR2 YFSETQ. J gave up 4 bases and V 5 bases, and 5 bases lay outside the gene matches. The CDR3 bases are TGCGCCAGCAGTCGCGGGAGGGCGTCAGATACGCAGTATTTT. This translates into CASSRGRASDTQYF.

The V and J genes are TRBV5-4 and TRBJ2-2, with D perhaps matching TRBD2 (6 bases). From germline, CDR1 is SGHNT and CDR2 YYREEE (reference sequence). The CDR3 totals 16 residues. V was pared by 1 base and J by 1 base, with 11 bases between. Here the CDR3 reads CASSLNPGVNTGELFF. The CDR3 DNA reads TGTGCCAGCAGCTTGAATCCGGGGGTGAACACCGGGGAGCTGTTTTTT.

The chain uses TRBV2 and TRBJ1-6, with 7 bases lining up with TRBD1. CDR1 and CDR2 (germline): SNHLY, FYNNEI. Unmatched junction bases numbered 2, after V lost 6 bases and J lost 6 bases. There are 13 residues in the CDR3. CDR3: CASRGQLNSPLHF. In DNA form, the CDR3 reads TGTGCCAGCAGGGGACAGCTTAATTCACCCCTCCACTTT.

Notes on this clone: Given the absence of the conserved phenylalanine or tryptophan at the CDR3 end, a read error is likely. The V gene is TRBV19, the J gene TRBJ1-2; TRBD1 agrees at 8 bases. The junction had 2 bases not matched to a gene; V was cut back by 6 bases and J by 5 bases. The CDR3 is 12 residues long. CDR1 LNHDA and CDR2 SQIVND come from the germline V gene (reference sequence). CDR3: CASSDRGYGYTS. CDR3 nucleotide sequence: TGTGCCAGTAGCGACAGGGGTTATGGCTACACCTCC.

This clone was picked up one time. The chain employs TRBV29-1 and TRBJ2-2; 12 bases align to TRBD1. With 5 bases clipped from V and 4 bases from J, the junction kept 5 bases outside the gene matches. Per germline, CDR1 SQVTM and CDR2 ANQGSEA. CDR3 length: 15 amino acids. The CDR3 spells CSVRDRGPGTGELFF. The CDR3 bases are TGCAGCGTTAGGGACAGGGGGCCGGGCACCGGGGAGCTGTTTTTT.

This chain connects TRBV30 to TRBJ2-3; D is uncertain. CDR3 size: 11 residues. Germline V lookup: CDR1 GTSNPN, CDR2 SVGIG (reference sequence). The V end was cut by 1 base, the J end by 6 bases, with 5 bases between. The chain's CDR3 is CAWSARDTQYF. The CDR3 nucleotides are TGTGCCTGGAGTGCTCGGGATACGCAGTATTTT.

The CDR3 region is CASSQSSGQETQYF. The DNA of the CDR3 is TGTGCCAGCAGCCAAAGTAGCGGCCAAGAGACCCAGTACTTC. The chain joins TRBV7-9 to TRBJ2-5, with TRBD2 as a possible D gene (6 bases). Deletions cut 5 bases from V and 1 base from J, with 11 bases between. The germline V gene has CDR1 SEHNR and CDR2 FQNEAQ (reference sequence). The CDR3 sequence is 14 residues long.

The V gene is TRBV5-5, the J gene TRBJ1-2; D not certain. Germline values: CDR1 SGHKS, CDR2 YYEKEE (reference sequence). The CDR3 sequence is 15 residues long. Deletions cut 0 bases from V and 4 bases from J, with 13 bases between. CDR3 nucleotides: TGTGCCAGCAGCTTGGAAGGGAGAAAGTTCTATGGCTACACCTTC. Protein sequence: CASSLEGRKFYGYTF.

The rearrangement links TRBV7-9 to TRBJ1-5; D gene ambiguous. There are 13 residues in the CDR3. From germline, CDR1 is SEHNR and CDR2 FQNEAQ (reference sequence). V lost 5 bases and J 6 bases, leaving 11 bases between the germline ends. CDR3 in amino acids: CASSPLSSQPQHF. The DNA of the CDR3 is TGTGCCAGCAGCCCCTTAAGTAGTCAGCCCCAGCATTTT. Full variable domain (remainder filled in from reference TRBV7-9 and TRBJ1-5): DTGVSQNPRHKITKRGQNVTFRCDPISEHNRLYWYRQTLGQGPEFLTYFQNEAQLEKSRLLSDRFSAERPKGSFSTLEIQRTEQGDSAMYLCASSPLSSQPQHFGDGTRLSIL.

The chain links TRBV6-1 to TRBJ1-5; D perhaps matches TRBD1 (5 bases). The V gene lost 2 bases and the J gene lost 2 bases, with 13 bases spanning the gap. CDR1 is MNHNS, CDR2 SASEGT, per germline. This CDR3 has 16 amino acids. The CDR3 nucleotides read TGTGCCAGCAGTGAAAGTAGGGCCAGGGGCAATCAGCCCCAGCATTTT. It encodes CASSESRARGNQPQHF.

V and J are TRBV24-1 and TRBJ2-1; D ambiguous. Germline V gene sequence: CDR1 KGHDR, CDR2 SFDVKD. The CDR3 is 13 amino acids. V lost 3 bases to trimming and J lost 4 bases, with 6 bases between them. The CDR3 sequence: CATSDGQYNEQFF. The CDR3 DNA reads TGTGCCACCAGTGATGGGCAGTACAATGAGCAGTTCTTC.

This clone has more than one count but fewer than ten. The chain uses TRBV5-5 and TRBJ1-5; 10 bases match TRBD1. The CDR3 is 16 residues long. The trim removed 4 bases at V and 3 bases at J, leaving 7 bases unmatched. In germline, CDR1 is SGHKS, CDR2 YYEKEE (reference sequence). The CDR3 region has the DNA TGTGCCAGCAGCACGACGGGGACAGGGGTCAATCAGCCCCAGCATTTT. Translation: CASSTTGTGVNQPQHF.

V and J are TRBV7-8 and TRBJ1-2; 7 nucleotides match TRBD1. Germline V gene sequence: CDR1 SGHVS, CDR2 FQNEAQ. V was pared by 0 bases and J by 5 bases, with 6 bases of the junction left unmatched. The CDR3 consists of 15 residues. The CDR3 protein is CASSLAAGGGYGYTF. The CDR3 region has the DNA TGTGCCAGCAGCTTAGCGGCAGGGGGTGGGTATGGCTACACCTTC.